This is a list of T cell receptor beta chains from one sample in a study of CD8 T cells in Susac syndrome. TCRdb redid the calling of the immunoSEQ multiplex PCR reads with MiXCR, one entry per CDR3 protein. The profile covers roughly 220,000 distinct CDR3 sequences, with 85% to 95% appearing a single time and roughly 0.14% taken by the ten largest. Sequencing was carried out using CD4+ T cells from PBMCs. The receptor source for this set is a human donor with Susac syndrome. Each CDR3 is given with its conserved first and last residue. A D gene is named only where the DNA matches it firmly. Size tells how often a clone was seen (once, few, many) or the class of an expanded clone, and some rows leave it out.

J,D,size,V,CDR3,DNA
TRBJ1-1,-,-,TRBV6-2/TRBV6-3,CASSYGRGLGTEAFF,TGTGCCAGCAGTTACGGAAGAGGGCTGGGGACTGAAGCTTTCTTT
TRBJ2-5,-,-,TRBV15,CATGGNQETQYF,TGTGCCACCGGGGGGAACCAAGAGACCCAGTACTTC
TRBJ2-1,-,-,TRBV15,CATSRARLAIVREQFF,TGTGCCACCAGCAGAGCCCGTCTAGCTATCGTTCGGGAGCAGTTCTTC
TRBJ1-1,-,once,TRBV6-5,CASTFGTPNTEAFF,TGTGCCAGCACTTTCGGGACACCGAACACTGAAGCTTTCTTT
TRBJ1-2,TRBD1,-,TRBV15,CATSRSKGGTDNGYTF,TGTGCCACCAGCAGATCTAAGGGCGGGACAGATAATGGCTACACCTTC
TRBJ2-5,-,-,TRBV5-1,CASGPDTQETQYF,TGCGCCAGCGGCCCCGACACCCAAGAGACCCAGTACTTC
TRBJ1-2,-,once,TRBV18,CASSPSAGARRGYTF,TGTGCCAGCTCACCATCTGCAGGGGCGCGTCGTGGCTACACCTTC
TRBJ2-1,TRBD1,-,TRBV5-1,CASSLGDRGPLIDSYNEQFF,TGCGCCAGCAGCTTGGGGGACAGGGGCCCGCTGATAGACTCCTACAATGAGCAGTTCTTC
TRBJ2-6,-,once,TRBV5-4,CASSGTPTFGANVLTF,TGTGCCAGCAGCGGGACCCCGACGTTCGGGGCCAACGTCCTGACTTTC
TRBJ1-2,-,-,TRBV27,CASSFNREGGYTF,TGTGCCAGCAGTTTTAACAGGGAGGGTGGCTACACCTTC
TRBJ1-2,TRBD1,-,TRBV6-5,CASSYADRGASYTF,TGTGCCAGCAGTTACGCGGACAGGGGTGCAAGCTACACCTTC
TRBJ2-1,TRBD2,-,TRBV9,CASTPLAGSDNEQFF,TGTGCCAGCACCCCACTAGCGGGGTCAGACAATGAGCAGTTCTTC
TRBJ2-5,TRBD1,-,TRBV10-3,CAMGTGEETQYF,TGTGCCATGGGGACAGGGGAAGAGACCCAGTACTTC
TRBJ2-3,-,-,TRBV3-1,CASSEQGRADTQYF,TGTGCCAGCAGCGAACAGGGTCGCGCAGATACGCAGTATTTT
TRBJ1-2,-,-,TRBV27,CASAARGHYGYTF,TGTGCCAGCGCTGCTCGGGGTCACTATGGCTACACCTTC
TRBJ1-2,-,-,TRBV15,CATSSTGYGYTF,TGTGCCACCAGCTCGACAGGTTATGGCTACACCTTC
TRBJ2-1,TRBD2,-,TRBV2,CASSPSGASYNEQFF,TGTGCCAGCAGTCCTAGCGGGGCCTCCTACAATGAGCAGTTCTTC
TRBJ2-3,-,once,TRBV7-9,CASTLDSSTDTQYF,TGTGCCAGCACGCTAGACAGTAGCACAGATACGCAGTATTTT
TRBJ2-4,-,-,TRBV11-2,CASSLIREGGNIQYF,TGTGCCAGCAGCTTAATCAGGGAAGGGGGAAACATTCAGTACTTC
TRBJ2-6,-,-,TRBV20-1,CSAPRYHLSSGANVLTF,TGCAGTGCCCCCCGATATCACCTCTCATCTGGGGCCAACGTCCTGACTTTC
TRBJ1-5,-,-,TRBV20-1,CSAKNLRDLYQPQHF,TGCAGTGCTAAAAATCTCAGGGACTTATATCAGCCCCAGCATTTT
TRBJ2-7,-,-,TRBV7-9,CASSFSSYEQYF,TGTGCCAGCAGCTTTAGCTCCTACGAGCAGTACTTC
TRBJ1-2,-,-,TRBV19,CATVPHQGGYGYTF,TGTGCCACCGTTCCACATCAGGGTGGGTATGGCTACACCTTC
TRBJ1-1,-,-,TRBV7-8,CASRMVGGTEAFF,TGTGCCAGCAGAATGGTGGGTGGGACTGAAGCTTTCTTT
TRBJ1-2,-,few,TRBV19,CASSTDRASGYTF,TGTGCCAGTAGTACCGACCGGGCGTCTGGCTACACCTTC
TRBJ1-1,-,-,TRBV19,CATRSGGADTEAFF,TGTGCCACCCGATCCGGGGGCGCGGACACTGAAGCTTTCTTT
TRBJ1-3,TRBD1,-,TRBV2,CASRGTGTGNTIYF,TGTGCCAGCAGGGGGACAGGGACTGGAAACACCATATATTTT
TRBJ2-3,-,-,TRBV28,CASSLRQVPDTQYF,TGTGCCAGCAGTTTAAGACAGGTTCCAGATACGCAGTATTTT
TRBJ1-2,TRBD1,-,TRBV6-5,CASSYLQTGYSTYGYTF,TGTGCCAGCAGTTACCTCCAGACAGGGTATAGTACCTATGGCTACACCTTC
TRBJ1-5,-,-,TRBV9,CASSVDPNSNQPQHF,TGTGCCAGCAGCGTAGATCCTAATAGCAATCAGCCCCAGCATTTT
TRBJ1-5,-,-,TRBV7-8,CASSLQGNNQPQHF,TGTGCCAGCAGCTTGCAGGGGAACAATCAGCCCCAGCATTTT
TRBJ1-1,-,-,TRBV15,CATSRGGGTEAFF,TGTGCCACCAGCAGAGGGGGAGGGACTGAAGCTTTCTTT
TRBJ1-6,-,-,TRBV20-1,CSARDGTDYSPLHF,TGCAGTGCTAGAGATGGCACGGATTATTCACCCCTCCACTTT
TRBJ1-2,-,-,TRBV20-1,CSAVPPENYGYTF,TGCAGTGCGGTTCCTCCCGAAAACTATGGCTACACCTTC
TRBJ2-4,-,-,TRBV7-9,CASSLGRGDIQYF,TGTGCCAGCAGCTTAGGCAGGGGAGACATTCAGTACTTC
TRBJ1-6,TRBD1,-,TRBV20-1,CSAVRTGGHSPLHF,TGCAGTGCAGTTAGGACAGGGGGTCATTCACCCCTCCACTTT
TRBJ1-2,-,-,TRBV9,CASSTTPDGSNYGYTF,TGTGCCAGCAGCACCACGCCGGACGGCTCAAACTATGGCTACACCTTC
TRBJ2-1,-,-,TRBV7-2,CASSLDMTEQFF,TGTGCCAGCAGCTTAGATATGACAGAGCAGTTCTTC
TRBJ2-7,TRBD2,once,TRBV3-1,CASSQDPSGGSWQQYF,TGTGCCAGCAGCCAAGATCCTAGCGGGGGTTCTTGGCAGCAGTACTTC
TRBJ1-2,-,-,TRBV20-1,CSARGNLDGYTF,TGCAGTGCTAGAGGGAATCTAGATGGCTACACCTTC
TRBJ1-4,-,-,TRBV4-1,CASSRLGGTNEKLFF,TGCGCCAGCAGCCGCCTCGGTGGAACTAATGAAAAACTGTTTTTT
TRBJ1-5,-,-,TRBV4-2,CASSQEKSDRQEQPQHF,TGTGCCAGCAGCCAAGAGAAATCCGACCGTCAAGAGCAGCCCCAGCATTTT
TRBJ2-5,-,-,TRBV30,CAWTLDPETQYF,TGTGCCTGGACTCTGGACCCAGAGACCCAGTACTTC
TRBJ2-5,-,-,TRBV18,CASSPTGGLQETQYF,TGTGCCAGCTCACCAACGGGGGGCCTTCAAGAGACCCAGTACTTC
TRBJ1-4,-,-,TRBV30,CAWCQGTGEKLFF,TGTGCCTGGTGCCAAGGGACGGGAGAAAAACTGTTTTTT
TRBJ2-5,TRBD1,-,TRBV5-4,CASSFFGTGDGKTQYF,TGTGCCAGCAGCTTTTTCGGGACAGGGGATGGAAAGACCCAGTACTTC
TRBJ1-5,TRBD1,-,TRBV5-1,CASSFDGQGSQPQHF,TGCGCCAGCAGCTTCGATGGACAGGGAAGCCAGCCCCAGCATTTT
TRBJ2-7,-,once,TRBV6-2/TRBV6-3,CASAGTLGDEQYF,TGTGCCAGCGCCGGGACTCTCGGGGACGAGCAGTACTTC
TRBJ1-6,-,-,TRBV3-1,CASSQDVNDGSPLHF,TGTGCCAGCAGCCAAGACGTAAACGATGGTTCACCCCTCCACTTT
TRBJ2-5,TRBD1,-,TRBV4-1,CASSQDSDRGVTQYF,TGCGCCAGCAGCCAAGATTCCGACAGGGGGGTGACCCAGTACTTC
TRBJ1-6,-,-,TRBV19,CASSMQLHSPLHF,TGTGCCAGTAGTATGCAGCTGCATTCACCCCTCCACTTT
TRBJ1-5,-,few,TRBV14,CASSLDTNQPQHF,TGTGCCAGCAGCCTGGACACCAATCAGCCCCAGCATTTT
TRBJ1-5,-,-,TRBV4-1,CASSHRGRNQPQHF,TGCGCCAGCAGCCATCGGGGGAGGAATCAGCCCCAGCATTTT
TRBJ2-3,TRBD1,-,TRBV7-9,CASSLKGQGFGTDTQYF,TGTGCCAGCAGCTTAAAGGGACAGGGATTCGGCACAGATACGCAGTATTTT